This T cell receptor (beta chain) was identified in a study of blood T cells in healthy people across ages. Study information: Capturing about one barcoded beta molecule per two T cells was achieved by template switching.

The CDR3 runs to 15 residues. Germline CDR1 LGHNA, CDR2 YSLEER. The V gene end was trimmed by 0 bases and the J gene end by 3 bases; junction bases not matched to a gene: 3. A second PCR of 7 to 11 cycles used a sample-barcoded 5' primer and a J-beta primer mix. Unique molecular identifiers of 12 random nucleotides labeled each cDNA. MiXCR, applied by TCRdb to the 5' RACE reads, yields one record per CDR3 protein. The table includes about 810,000 distinct CDR3 sequences, about 37% detected once. Study findings and constraints: Greater diversity and more naive CD4+ cells were seen in long-lived donors than in aged donors.

The sample holds many counts of this clonotype. Its antigen is currently unknown. The sequenced material came from blood. The sequence came from a man between 18 and 35 years old in good health. V is TRBV4-3 and J is TRBJ2-3; TRBD1 aligns across 7 bases. The CDR3 spells CASSQEDRVTDTQYF. The DNA of the CDR3 is TGCGCCAGCAGCCAAGAAGACAGGGTAACAGATACGCAGTATTTT.